A single sample gave rise to the 16 T cell receptor beta chains below, sequenced in a study of cytomegalovirus exposure and HLA in healthy donors. 13 Jbeta primers and 60 Vbeta primers were used for the PCR. Sequencing used immunoSEQ multiplex PCR; TCRdb keeps in-frame clones, though not all of them. Here the sample spans around 150,000 clones, more than 60% being singletons. Material for sequencing was PBMCs. These receptors came from a woman aged 25 to 45 in good health and CMV-seronegative.

This clone is a singleton in its sample. The V gene is TRBV13, the J gene TRBJ2-3; TRBD2 matches at 14 bases. Trimming at V came to 5 bases and at J to 8 bases, leaving 9 bases not matched to a gene. CDR1 is PRHDT, CDR2 FYEKMQ, per germline (reference sequence). The CDR3 length is 16 residues. CDR3 in DNA: TGTGCCAGCAGCCCCCCGGGACTAGCGGGGGACGGTACGCAGTATTTT. This gives the protein CASSPPGLAGDGTQYF.

The genes are TRBV7-6 and TRBJ1-3, with 7 bases lining up with TRBD1. J was trimmed by 0 bases and V by 2 bases; bases with no gene match: 4. CDR3 length: 16 residues. The germline gives CDR1 SGHVS, CDR2 FNYEAQ. CDR3 bases: TGTGCCAGCAGCTTACAGGGGGTAGACTCTGGAAACACCATATATTTT. Its protein product is CASSLQGVDSGNTIYF.

This clone was detected only a few times. The CDR3, as DNA: TGTGCCAGCAGCCACGTACAGTGGGCCTACGAGCAGTACTTC. Protein: CASSHVQWAYEQYF. The V and J genes are TRBV14 and TRBJ2-5; D not resolved. The closer fit of TRBJ2-7 to the DNA end suggests the J call may be wrong. The CDR3 has 14 residues. The V gene's germline CDR1 is SGHDN and CDR2 FVKESK.

The chain recombines TRBV6-6 with TRBJ2-1; 8 bases fit TRBD2. Trimming at V came to 6 bases and at J to 0 bases, leaving 1 base not matched to a gene. CDR1 is MNHNY and CDR2 is SVGAGI in the germline V gene (reference sequence). The CDR3 runs to 14 residues. CDR3 residues: CASRGTSSYNEQFF. CDR3 bases: TGTGCCAGCAGGGGGACTAGCTCCTACAATGAGCAGTTCTTC.

J is TRBJ1-2 and V is TRBV7-9; D gene ambiguous. The CDR3 runs to 14 residues. Germline assignment: CDR1 SEHNR and CDR2 FQNEAQ (reference sequence). Trimming left V 2 bases short and J 5 bases short, with 12 bases between. CDR3 sequence reads: CASSLSGALYGYTF. The CDR3, as DNA: TGTGCCAGCAGCTTAAGTGGTGCGCTTTATGGCTACACCTTC.

About this clone: The same CDR3 arises from other DNA sequences in this sample as well. CDR3 DNA sequence: TGTGCCAGCAGCTTGCCAGTTAACTCACCCCTCCACTTT. This codes for CASSLPVNSPLHF. This chain uses TRBV5-6 with TRBJ1-6; D is unclear. Trimming removed 1 base at V and 10 bases at J, with 9 bases between. The CDR3 is made up of 13 amino acids. Germline CDR1 and CDR2: SGHDT and YYEEEE.

The gene calls are TRBV5-1 and TRBJ2-7, with 8 bases aligning to TRBD1. V dropped 7 bases and J dropped 2; count of bases not matched to a gene: 5. CDR3 length equals 13 residues. Germline V lookup: CDR1 SGHRS, CDR2 YFSETQ. The CDR3 here is CASQGQAAYEQYF. The CDR3, as DNA: TGCGCCAGCCAGGGACAGGCGGCCTACGAGCAGTACTTC.

This clone was recorded a few times. This chain joins TRBV5-1 and TRBJ1-4; 8 nucleotides match TRBD1. After removal of 1 base from V and 7 bases from J, the junction contained 9 bases not matched to a gene. The CDR3 has 16 amino acids. In germline, CDR1 is SGHRS, CDR2 YFSETQ. CDR3 DNA sequence: TGCGCCAGCAGCTTGTCTGGACAGGGACGAGGTGAAAAACTGTTTTTT. Amino acid sequence: CASSLSGQGRGEKLFF.

J is TRBJ2-4 and V is TRBV5-1, with 7 bases that match TRBD1. Germline-derived CDR1 and CDR2 are SGHRS and YFSETQ. V was pared by 3 bases and J by 12 bases, with 15 bases of the junction left unmatched. This CDR3 is built from 15 residues. The CDR3 region is CASSSGTEPGKGQYF. The CDR3 coding sequence is TGCGCCAGCAGCTCCGGGACAGAGCCTGGGAAGGGTCAGTACTTC.

The CDR3 DNA reads as TGTGCCAGCTCACCCCCCTACGAGCAGTACTTC. Its translation: CASSPPYEQYF. The chain joins TRBV18 to TRBJ2-5; D unclear. Matching the DNA end better, TRBJ2-7 makes the J call doubtful. The CDR3 spans 11 residues. Germline CDR1 is KGHSH and CDR2 is LQKENI.

The J gene is TRBJ1-5, the V gene TRBV19; D remains ambiguous. Germline V CDR1 and CDR2: LNHDA, SQIVND (reference sequence). V was cut by 1 base and J by 0 bases, with 10 bases left in between. This CDR3 spans 16 amino acids. This CDR3 is CASSIVPTGSNQPQHF. The CDR3 DNA sequence: TGTGCCAGTAGTATAGTACCCACGGGTAGCAATCAGCCCCAGCATTTT.

The rearrangement links TRBV6-6 to TRBJ2-3; 14 bases align to TRBD2. CDR3 size: 16 residues. Per the germline V gene, CDR1 is MNHNY and CDR2 is SVGAGI (reference sequence). V dropped 7 bases and J dropped 2; count of bases not matched to a gene: 5. DNA for the CDR3: TGTGCCAGCAAAGGGACTAGCGGGGGCATCACAGATACGCAGTATTTT. Translating gives CASKGTSGGITDTQYF.

The rearrangement links TRBV6-6 to TRBJ1-5, with D tentatively TRBD1 (5 bases). V lost 6 bases and J lost 7, with 16 bases in between. The CDR3 runs to 14 residues. The germline CDR1 and CDR2 sequences are MNHNY and SVGAGI (reference sequence). The CDR3 nucleotides read TGTGCCAGCAGGGAGGGGCAGGCCTACCAGCCCCAGCATTTT. It translates to CASREGQAYQPQHF.

This clone came up once. The chain joins TRBV5-1 to TRBJ2-3; D may be TRBD1 (6 bases). The CDR3 totals 14 residues. Trimming removed 3 bases at V and 2 bases at J, with 10 bases between. From germline, CDR1 is SGHRS and CDR2 YFSETQ. CDR3 DNA sequence: TGCGCCAGCAGCTCTGGACAGCACACAGATACGCAGTATTTT. It codes for CASSSGQHTDTQYF.

The rearrangement links TRBV30 to TRBJ1-2; 7 bases fit TRBD1. The CDR3 has 14 residues. V lost 0 bases to trimming and J lost 3 bases; unmatched junction nucleotides: 4. In germline, CDR1 is GTSNPN, CDR2 SVGIG (reference sequence). The CDR3 loop is CAWSVGQDYYGYTF. CDR3 DNA: TGTGCCTGGAGTGTAGGACAGGACTACTATGGCTACACCTTC.

V and J are TRBV19 and TRBJ1-5, with a tentative D call TRBD1 (6 bases). Germline CDR1 LNHDA, CDR2 SQIVND (reference sequence). Deletions cut 6 bases from V and 3 bases from J, with 9 bases between. CDR3 length equals 13 residues. As DNA, the CDR3 is TGTGCCAGTAGCCAGGGGTACAATCAGCCCCAGCATTTT. This encodes CASSQGYNQPQHF.